The 18 T cell receptor beta chains presented below share a single source sample, sequenced in a study of blood T cell repertoires in COVID-19. Generated by immunoSEQ multiplex PCR, the TCRdb table keeps only in-frame clones and is missing some. The table lists a few hundred thousand clones, approximately 80% of them singletons. Sequencing used peripheral blood. All receptors come from a woman aged 80 or older with acute or convalescent COVID-19.

This clone has just one count. J is TRBJ1-3 and V is TRBV7-2, with a tentative D call TRBD1 (6 bases). V was trimmed by 1 base and J by 0 bases, leaving 10 bases between them. Germline V gene sequence: CDR1 SGHTA, CDR2 FQGNSA. The CDR3 has 16 amino acids. The CDR3 region has the DNA TGTGCCAGCAGCTTAGACGGGGGGGCCTCTGGAAACACCATATATTTT. Amino acid sequence: CASSLDGGASGNTIYF.

This clone showed up just a few times. The chain employs TRBV14 and TRBJ2-7; 8 bases fit TRBD2. CDR1 and CDR2 (germline): SGHDN, FVKESK. The ends lost 6 bases at V and 5 bases at J; junction bases unmatched: 3. This CDR3 spans 12 amino acids. CDR3 loop: CASRRGADEQYF. CDR3 bases: TGTGCCAGCAGGCGGGGGGCCGACGAGCAGTACTTC.

This chain links TRBV5-4 with TRBJ1-2; possibly TRBD1 for D (6 bases). The CDR3 is 15 residues long. Germline CDR1 and CDR2: SGHNT and YYREEE (reference sequence). Trimming stripped 4 bases from V and 5 bases from J, with 18 bases between. Here the CDR3 reads CASSQSRGGPYGYTF. CDR3 nucleotide sequence: TGTGCCAGCAGCCAAAGTCGGGGGGGGCCTTATGGCTACACCTTC. Based on the CDR3 plus reference TRBV5-4 and TRBJ1-2, the full variable domain is ETGVTQSPTHLIKTRGQQVTLRCSSQSGHNTVSWYQQALGQGPQFIFQYYREEENGRGNFPPRFSGLQFPNYSSELNVNALELDDSALYLCASSQSRGGPYGYTFGSGTRLTVV.

The chain couples TRBV5-4 to TRBJ2-6; possibly TRBD1 for D (6 bases). CDR1 and CDR2 from the germline V gene are SGHNT and YYREEE (reference sequence). There are 16 residues in the CDR3. Trimming stripped 4 bases from V and 0 bases from J, with 11 bases between. This CDR3 is CASSSDRTSGANVLTF. CDR3 coding DNA: TGTGCCAGCAGCAGCGACAGGACCTCTGGGGCCAACGTCCTGACTTTC.

About this clone: Within the sample, other DNA sequences also encode this same CDR3. This sequence joins TRBV5-1 and TRBJ1-1, with D perhaps TRBD1 (6 bases). Trimming pared 2 bases from V and 8 bases from J, leaving 10 bases between. Germline CDR1 is SGHRS and CDR2 is YFSETQ. This CDR3 has 12 residues. Written as DNA, the CDR3 is TGCGCCAGCAGCTTAACTGACAGGGAAGCTTTCTTT. Encoded protein: CASSLTDREAFF. The whole variable domain, filled in from reference TRBV5-1 and TRBJ1-1, reads KAGVTQTPRYLIKTRGQQVTLSCSPISGHRSVSWYQQTPGQGLQFLFEYFSETQRNKGNFPGRFSGRQFSNSRSEMNVSTLELGDSALYLCASSLTDREAFFGQGTRLTVV.

The rearrangement links TRBV5-1 to TRBJ1-5; TRBD1 agrees at 7 bases. Germline assignment: CDR1 SGHRS and CDR2 YFSETQ. The CDR3 totals 16 residues. Trimming removed 7 bases from V and 2 bases from J; junction bases left unmatched: 12. The CDR3 sequence is CASGNDRDGGNQPQHF. The CDR3 DNA reads as TGCGCCAGCGGAAATGACAGGGATGGAGGCAATCAGCCCCAGCATTTT.

This sequence joins TRBV19 and TRBJ1-1; the D gene is possibly TRBD1 (5 bases). The germline CDR1 and CDR2 sequences are LNHDA and SQIVND (reference sequence). The CDR3 runs 13 residues. V lost 6 bases and J lost 4, with 12 bases in between. CDR3 nucleotides: TGTGCCAGTAGCCACCAGGGAGGCACTGAAGCTTTCTTT. It codes for CASSHQGGTEAFF.

The V and J genes are TRBV10-1 and TRBJ1-1; 7 bases are a match to TRBD1. V trimming: 2 bases; J trimming: 5 bases; junction bases outside the gene matches: 8. The CDR3 consists of 15 residues. The germline V gene has CDR1 WNHNN and CDR2 SYGVQD (reference sequence). In DNA form, the CDR3 reads TGCGCCAGCAGTGAGGAGGGGGCGCCGGGAACTGAAGCTTTCTTT. This encodes CASSEEGAPGTEAFF.

This clone appeared once. The CDR3 nucleotides read TGTGCCACCAGTGATCGCATGACTAGCGGGACTTATGGCGAGCAGTACTTC. Translation gives CATSDRMTSGTYGEQYF. J is TRBJ2-7 and V is TRBV24-1, with 11 bases aligning to TRBD2. After removal of 3 bases from V and 6 bases from J, the junction contained 12 bases not matched to a gene. Germline CDR1 reads KGHDR; CDR2 reads SFDVKD. The CDR3 runs 17 residues.

This clone ranks as medium-sized. The CDR3 DNA follows: TGTGCCAGCACGAGACAGAGCTCGAACACCGGGGAGCTGTTTTTT. It translates to CASTRQSSNTGELFF. The chain carries TRBV2 and TRBJ2-2; D might be TRBD1 (5 bases). V was pared by 7 bases and J by 0 bases, with 12 bases between. CDR3 size: 15 residues. The germline V gene has CDR1 SNHLY and CDR2 FYNNEI.

The chain uses TRBV12-5 and TRBJ2-2; 9 bases align to TRBD2. V gave up 5 bases and J gave up 4 bases; unmatched junction bases: 5. CDR3 length: 15 residues. Germline CDR1 reads LGHNT; CDR2 reads FRNRAP. The CDR3, as DNA: TGTGCTAGTGGTGCGGGACTAGCTAGCACCGGGGAGCTGTTTTTT. This gives the protein CASGAGLASTGELFF.

V is TRBV5-4 and J is TRBJ1-1; 9 nucleotides align to TRBD1. The germline gives CDR1 SGHNT, CDR2 YYREEE (reference sequence). Germline trimming cut 5 bases from V and 1 base from J; bases unmatched to any gene: 12. CDR3 length: 17 amino acids. CDR3 bases: TGTGCCAGCAGAACAGGGGGCTACTCTAGCCCGAACACTGAAGCTTTCTTT. Translating it yields CASRTGGYSSPNTEAFF.

The chain uses TRBV4-2 and TRBJ2-1, with 9 bases aligning to TRBD2. The CDR3 spans 15 residues. CDR1 and CDR2 from the germline V gene are LGHNA and YNFKEQ. V gave up 2 bases and J gave up 8 bases; unmatched junction bases: 7. CDR3 DNA sequence: TGTGCCAGCAGCCAAAGGCGGGGGGGGAGCGATGAGCAGTTCTTC. It encodes CASSQRRGGSDEQFF.

This rearrangement joins TRBV27 to TRBJ2-7; the match to TRBD1 covers 10 bases. The CDR3 covers 14 residues. Germline lookup yields CDR1 MNHEY and CDR2 SMNVEV (reference sequence). V was clipped by 4 bases and J by 2 bases; unmatched bases: 2. CDR3: CASSWGTGAYEQYF. CDR3 nucleotides: TGTGCCAGCAGTTGGGGGACAGGGGCCTACGAGCAGTACTTC.

The gene calls are TRBV9 and TRBJ2-7; 9 bases are shared with TRBD1. This CDR3 contains 16 residues. The trim removed 0 bases at V and 0 bases at J, leaving 4 bases unmatched. CDR1 SGDLS and CDR2 YYNGEE come from the germline V gene. The CDR3 sequence: CASSVGWDRVSYEQYF. The CDR3 nucleotides read TGTGCCAGCAGCGTAGGATGGGACAGGGTCTCCTACGAGCAGTACTTC.

The chain employs TRBV4-1 and TRBJ1-1; 8 bases match TRBD1. V shed 2 bases and J 0 bases; nucleotides not matched to a gene: 11. The CDR3 loop spans 18 amino acids. Germline V gives CDR1 MGHRA, CDR2 YSYEKL. The CDR3 here is CASSQTGGGRWLNTEAFF. The CDR3, as DNA: TGCGCCAGCAGCCAAACAGGGGGGGGCCGGTGGTTGAACACTGAAGCTTTCTTT.

This clone was detected only a few times. This chain joins TRBV11-3 and TRBJ2-7, with TRBD1 matching over 7 bases. Looked up from germline, CDR1 is SGHNT and CDR2 is YENEEA. The CDR3 has 14 residues. Germline trimming cut 5 bases from V and 5 bases from J; bases unmatched to any gene: 9. CDR3 coding DNA: TGTGCCAGCAGCGCAAGACAGGGTTCCAACGAGCAGTACTTC. This gives the protein CASSARQGSNEQYF.

This clone has a count of ten or more. J is TRBJ1-1 and V is TRBV5-1; D remains ambiguous. This CDR3 comprises 14 residues. With 0 bases removed from V and 6 bases from J, the gap between germline ends came to 12 bases. CDR1 SGHRS and CDR2 YFSETQ come from the germline V gene. The CDR3 protein is CASSLAIEGAEAFF. The CDR3 DNA follows: TGCGCCAGCAGCTTGGCCATTGAGGGCGCTGAAGCTTTCTTT.